Listed here is a single T cell receptor (beta chain). Its antigen is not yet known. No much larger clone exists at a distance of one base, and base qualities are not known. From its cysteine to its phenylalanine, the CDR3 spans 15 amino acids. The only DNA kept is the CDR3, 45 bases in frame from the first base. Sequences MNHNY (CDR1) and SVGAGI (CDR2) are obtained from the germline V gene (reference sequence). Trimming removed 0 bases from V and 6 bases from J, leaving 12 bases between the germline ends. The record originates from a study of siplizumab effects on memory and regulatory T cells (dated by TCRdb to between 2019 and 2020). The study in broad terms: The effect of the anti-CD2 antibody siplizumab on alloreactive T-cell subsets was examined in allogeneic mixed lymphocyte reactions constructed from human PBMCs. Points the paper makes about the study in general: Whether proliferating Tregs from siplizumab cultures were suppressive was not functionally confirmed. Siplizumab significantly reduced the cumulative frequency of alloreactive sequences traceable to unstimulated CD4+ memory T cells. Unstimulated naive T cells appeared to be more diverse than memory T cells, and naive cells seemed to make a substantial contribution to the alloresponse. About 75-97% of proliferating CD4+ or CD8+ clones could not be given a naive or memory phenotype. In reactions with siplizumab, an average of approximately 69% of mappable alloreactive CD4+ clones were Treg-derived, compared with 26.9% in control reactions. Sequences below about 10^-5 frequency were poorly captured, so only a minor fraction of alloreactive clones could be mapped to unstimulated subsets.

TCRbeta CDR3 sequencing was performed on sorted unstimulated T cells and on proliferating T cells recovered from mixed lymphocyte reactions. Fresh whole blood from nine to eleven HLA-typed healthy donors was used to isolate PBMCs. Library prep was done by the immunoSEQ multiplex PCR assay. Around 9.9 x 10^4 TCR templates per sample were assayed by the deep sequencing platform. Genomic DNA extracted from sorted T cells was used for TCRbeta CDR3 sequencing. Under the source paper's analysis protocol: Clonal analysis of TCRbeta CDR3 data was done in the R programming language. Alloreactive CD4+ and CD8+ clones were identified by comparing unstimulated samples to CFSE-low samples taken after the reaction. By matching sequences to the repertoires of sorted unstimulated Treg and non-Treg cells, each alloreactive CD4+ clone was assigned a regulatory or non-regulatory origin. The clones in this table, taken by TCRdb from immuneACCESS, are in-frame only. Not every clone is retained; where verified, under half of the shortfall comes from an unresolved V gene, and the cause of the rest is unknown. The V and J calls and clone size come from that table; D and trimming were worked out from the DNA. A total of some 97,000 clones appear in this sample, about 91% of them only once. The top ten clonotypes cover about 0.15% of the sample.

The sequencing sample was made of CD4+ T cells sorted from blood. The chain is encoded by TRBV6-6 joined to TRBJ1-5; too little of a D gene remains to name it. The clonotype was recovered from a human donor in good health. The sequenced DNA: TGTGCCAGCAGTTACTCGAGTCTTTTGGGTCAGCCCCAGCATTTT. Translated, this is CASSYSSLLGQPQHF.